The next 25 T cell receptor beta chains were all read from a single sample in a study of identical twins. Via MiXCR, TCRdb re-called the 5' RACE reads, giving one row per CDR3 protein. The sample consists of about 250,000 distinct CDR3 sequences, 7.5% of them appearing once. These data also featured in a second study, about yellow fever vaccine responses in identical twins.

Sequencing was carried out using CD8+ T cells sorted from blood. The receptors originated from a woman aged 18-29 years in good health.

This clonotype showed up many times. The CDR3 nucleotides read TGTGCCAGCAGCTCCCCCGTACAGGGTGACGGCACAGATACGCAGTATTTT. It specifies CASSSPVQGDGTDTQYF. The J gene is TRBJ2-3, the V gene TRBV7-8, with D possibly being TRBD1 (6 bases). The V gene lost 4 bases and the J gene lost 1 base, with 18 bases spanning the gap. The CDR3 totals 17 residues. Germline CDR1 and CDR2: SGHVS and FQNEAQ.

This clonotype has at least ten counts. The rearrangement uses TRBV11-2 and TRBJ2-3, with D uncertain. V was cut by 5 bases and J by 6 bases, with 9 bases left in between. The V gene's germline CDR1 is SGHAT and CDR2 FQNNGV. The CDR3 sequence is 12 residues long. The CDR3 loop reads CASSLGWDTQYF. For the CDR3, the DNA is TGTGCCAGCAGCCTTGGTTGGGATACGCAGTATTTT.

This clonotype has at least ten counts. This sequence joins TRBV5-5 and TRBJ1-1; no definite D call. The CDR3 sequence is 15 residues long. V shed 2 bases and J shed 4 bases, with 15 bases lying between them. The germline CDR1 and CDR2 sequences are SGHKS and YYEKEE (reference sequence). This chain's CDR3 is CASSLIADKGTEAFF. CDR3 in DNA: TGTGCCAGCAGCTTAATTGCAGATAAAGGCACTGAAGCTTTCTTT.

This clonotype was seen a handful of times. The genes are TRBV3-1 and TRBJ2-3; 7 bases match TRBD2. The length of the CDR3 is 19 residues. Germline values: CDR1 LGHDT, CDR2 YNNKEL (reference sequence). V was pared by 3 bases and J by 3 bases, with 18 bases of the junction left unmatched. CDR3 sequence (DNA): TGTGCCAGCAGCCAGATCTCGGTAGCGGGCGCTGCGATGACAGATACGCAGTATTTT. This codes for CASSQISVAGAAMTDTQYF.

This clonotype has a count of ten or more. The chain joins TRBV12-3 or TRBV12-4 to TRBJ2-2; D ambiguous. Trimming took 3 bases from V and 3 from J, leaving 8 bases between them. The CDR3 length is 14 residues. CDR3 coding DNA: TGTGCCAGCAGTTTGGTACTCCACACCGGGGAGCTGTTTTTT. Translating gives CASSLVLHTGELFF.

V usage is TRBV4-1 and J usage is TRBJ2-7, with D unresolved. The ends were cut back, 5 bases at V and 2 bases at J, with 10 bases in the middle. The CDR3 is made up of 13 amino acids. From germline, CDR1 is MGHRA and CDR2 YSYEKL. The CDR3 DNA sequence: TGCGCCAGCAGCTCTCTCAGCACCTACGAGCAGTACTTC. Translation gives CASSSLSTYEQYF.

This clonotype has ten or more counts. CDR3 coding DNA: TGCAGTGCTAGAGTGGGCTACGAGCAGTACGTC. It encodes CSARVGYEQYV. The chain couples TRBV20-1 to TRBJ2-7, with no clear D. Per the germline V gene, CDR1 is DFQATT and CDR2 is SNEGSKA (reference sequence). This CDR3 is 11 amino acids long. V was clipped by 1 base and J by 3 bases, with 4 bases between them.

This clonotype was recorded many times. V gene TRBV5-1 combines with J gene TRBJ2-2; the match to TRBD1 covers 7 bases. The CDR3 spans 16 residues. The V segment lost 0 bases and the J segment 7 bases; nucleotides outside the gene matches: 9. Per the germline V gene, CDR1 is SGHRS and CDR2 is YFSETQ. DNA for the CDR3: TGCGCCAGCAGCTTGGTCGAGCGACAGGGAAGCGGGGAGCTGTTTTTT. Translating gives CASSLVERQGSGELFF.

The CDR3 is CASSLEGLAGTYEQYF. The CDR3 bases are TGTGCCAGCAGCTTAGAAGGACTAGCGGGAACCTACGAGCAGTACTTC. The V and J genes are TRBV11-2 and TRBJ2-7; 12 nucleotides align to TRBD2. Germline V gene sequence: CDR1 SGHAT, CDR2 FQNNGV. The CDR3 runs 16 residues. Trimming took 0 bases from V and 2 from J; bases not matched to a gene: 2.

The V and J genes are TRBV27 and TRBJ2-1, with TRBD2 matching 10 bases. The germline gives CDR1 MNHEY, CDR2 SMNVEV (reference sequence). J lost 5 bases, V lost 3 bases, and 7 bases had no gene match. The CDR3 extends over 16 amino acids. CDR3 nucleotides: TGTGCCAGCAGTTTGGCTAGCGGGAGTCGGAACAATGAGCAGTTCTTC. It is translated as CASSLASGSRNNEQFF.

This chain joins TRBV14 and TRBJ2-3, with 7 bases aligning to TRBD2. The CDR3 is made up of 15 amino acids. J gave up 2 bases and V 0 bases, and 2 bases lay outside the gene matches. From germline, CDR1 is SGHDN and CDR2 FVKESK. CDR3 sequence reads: CASSQEAGTTDTQYF. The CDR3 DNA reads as TGTGCCAGCAGCCAAGAAGCGGGGACCACAGATACGCAGTATTTT.

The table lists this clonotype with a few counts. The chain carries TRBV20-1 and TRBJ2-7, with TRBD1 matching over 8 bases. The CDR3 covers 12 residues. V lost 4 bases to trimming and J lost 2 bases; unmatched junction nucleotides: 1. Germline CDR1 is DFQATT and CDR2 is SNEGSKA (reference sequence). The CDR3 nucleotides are TGCAGTGCTATGGGACAGGCCTACGAGCAGTACGTC. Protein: CSAMGQAYEQYV.

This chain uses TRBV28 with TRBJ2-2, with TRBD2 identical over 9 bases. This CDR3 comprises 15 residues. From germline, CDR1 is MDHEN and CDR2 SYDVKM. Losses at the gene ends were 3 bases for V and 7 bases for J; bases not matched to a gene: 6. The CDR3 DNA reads TGTGCCAGCAGTTTGAGGCGGGAGGGCGGCGGGGAGCTGTTTTTT. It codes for CASSLRREGGGELFF.

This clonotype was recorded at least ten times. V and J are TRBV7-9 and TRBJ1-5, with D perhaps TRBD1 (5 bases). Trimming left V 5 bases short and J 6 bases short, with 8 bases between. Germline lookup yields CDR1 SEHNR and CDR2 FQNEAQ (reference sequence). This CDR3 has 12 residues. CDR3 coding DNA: TGTGCCAGCAGCGCCCAGGGTCAGCCCCAGCATTTT. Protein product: CASSAQGQPQHF.

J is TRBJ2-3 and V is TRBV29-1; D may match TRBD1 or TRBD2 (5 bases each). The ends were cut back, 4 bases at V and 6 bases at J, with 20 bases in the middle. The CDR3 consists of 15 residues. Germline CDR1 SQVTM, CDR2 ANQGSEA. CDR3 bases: TGCAGCGTTGCCGGGGCGGGTTCAGCGACGGATACGCAGTATTTT. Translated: CSVAGAGSATDTQYF.

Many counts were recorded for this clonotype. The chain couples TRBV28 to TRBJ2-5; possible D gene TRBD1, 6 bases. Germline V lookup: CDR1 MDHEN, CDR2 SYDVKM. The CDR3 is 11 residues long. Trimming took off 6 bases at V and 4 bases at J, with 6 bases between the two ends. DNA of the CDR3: TGTGCCAGCAGAGGGGGAGAGACCCAGTACTTC. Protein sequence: CASRGGETQYF.

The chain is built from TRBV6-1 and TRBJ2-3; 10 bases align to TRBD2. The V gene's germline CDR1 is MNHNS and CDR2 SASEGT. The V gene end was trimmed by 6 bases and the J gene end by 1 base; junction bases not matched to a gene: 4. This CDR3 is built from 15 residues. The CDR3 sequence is CASSDLAGGTDTQYF. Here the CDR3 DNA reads TGTGCCAGCAGCGACCTAGCGGGGGGCACAGATACGCAGTATTTT.

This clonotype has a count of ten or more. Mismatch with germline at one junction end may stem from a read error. The CDR3: CASSLASGSYEQYF. The CDR3 DNA is TGTGCCAGCAGTTTAGCTAGCGGGAGTTACGAGCAGTACTTC. The chain is built from TRBV5-1 and TRBJ2-7, with TRBD2 matching 10 bases. The CDR3 totals 14 residues. CDR1 and CDR2 (germline): SGHRS, YFSETQ.

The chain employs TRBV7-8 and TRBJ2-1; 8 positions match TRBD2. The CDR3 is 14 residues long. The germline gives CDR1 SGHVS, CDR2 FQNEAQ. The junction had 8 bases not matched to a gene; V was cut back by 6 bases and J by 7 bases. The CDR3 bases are TGTGCCAGCAGTTCGGGGGGGGCGAAAAATGAGCAGTTCTTC. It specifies CASSSGGAKNEQFF. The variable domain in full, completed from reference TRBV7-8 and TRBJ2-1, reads GAGVSQSPRYKVAKRGQDVALRCDPISGHVSLFWYQQALGQGPEFLTYFQNEAQLDKSGLPSDRFFAERPEGSVSTLKIQRTQQEDSAVYLCASSSGGAKNEQFFGPGTRLTVL.

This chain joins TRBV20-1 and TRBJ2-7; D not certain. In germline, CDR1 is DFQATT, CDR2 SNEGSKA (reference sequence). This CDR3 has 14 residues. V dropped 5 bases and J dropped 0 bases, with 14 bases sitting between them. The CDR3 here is CSAESRFSSYEQYF. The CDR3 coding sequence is TGCAGTGCTGAATCGCGGTTTAGCTCCTACGAGCAGTACTTC.

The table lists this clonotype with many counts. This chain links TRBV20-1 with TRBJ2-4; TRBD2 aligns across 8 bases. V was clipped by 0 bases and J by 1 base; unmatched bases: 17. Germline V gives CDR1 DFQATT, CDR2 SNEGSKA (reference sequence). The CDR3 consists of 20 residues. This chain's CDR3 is CSARDPTGGSGGTAKNIQYF. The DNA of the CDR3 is TGCAGTGCTAGAGATCCGACGGGAGGGTCAGGAGGAACGGCCAAAAACATTCAGTACTTC.

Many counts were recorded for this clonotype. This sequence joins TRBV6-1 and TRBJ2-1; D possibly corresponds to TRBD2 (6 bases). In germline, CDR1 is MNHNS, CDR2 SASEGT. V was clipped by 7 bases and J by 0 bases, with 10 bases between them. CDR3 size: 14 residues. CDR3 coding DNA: TGTGCCAGCAATACCGGGGGCTCCTACAATGAGCAGTTCTTC. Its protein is CASNTGGSYNEQFF.

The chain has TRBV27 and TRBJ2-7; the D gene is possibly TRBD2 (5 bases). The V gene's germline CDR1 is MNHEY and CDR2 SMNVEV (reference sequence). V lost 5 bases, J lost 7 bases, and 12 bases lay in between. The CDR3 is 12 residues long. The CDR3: CASSPSPGEQYF. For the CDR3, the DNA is TGTGCCAGCAGTCCATCCCCGGGGGAGCAGTACTTC.

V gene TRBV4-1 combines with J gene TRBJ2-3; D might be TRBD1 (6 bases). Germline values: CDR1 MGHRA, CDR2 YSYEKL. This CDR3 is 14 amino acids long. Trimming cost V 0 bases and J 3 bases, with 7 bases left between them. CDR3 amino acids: CASSQEQGTDTQYF. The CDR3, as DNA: TGCGCCAGCAGCCAAGAACAGGGTACAGATACGCAGTATTTT.

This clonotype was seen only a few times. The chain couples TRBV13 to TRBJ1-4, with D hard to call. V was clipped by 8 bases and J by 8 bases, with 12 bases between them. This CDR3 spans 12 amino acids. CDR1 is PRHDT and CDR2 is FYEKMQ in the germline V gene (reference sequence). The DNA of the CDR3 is TGTGCCAGCGGTTTTTGGAAGGAAAAACTGTTTTTT. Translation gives CASGFWKEKLFF.